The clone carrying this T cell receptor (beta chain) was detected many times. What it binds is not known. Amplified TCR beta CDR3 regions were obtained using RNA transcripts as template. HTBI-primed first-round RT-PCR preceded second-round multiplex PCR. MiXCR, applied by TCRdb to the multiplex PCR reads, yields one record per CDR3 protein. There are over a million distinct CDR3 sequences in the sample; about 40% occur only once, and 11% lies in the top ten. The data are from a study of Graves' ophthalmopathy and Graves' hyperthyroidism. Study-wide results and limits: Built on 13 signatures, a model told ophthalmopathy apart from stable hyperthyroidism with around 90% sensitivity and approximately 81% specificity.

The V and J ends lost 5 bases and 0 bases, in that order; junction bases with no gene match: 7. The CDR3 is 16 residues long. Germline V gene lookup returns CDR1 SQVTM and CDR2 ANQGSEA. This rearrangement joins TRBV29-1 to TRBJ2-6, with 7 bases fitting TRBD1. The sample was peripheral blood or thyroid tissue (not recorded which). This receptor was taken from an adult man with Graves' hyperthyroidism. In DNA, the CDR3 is TGCAGCGTTAGGGACAGCCTATCCTCTGGGGCCAACGTCCTGACTTTC. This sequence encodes CSVRDSLSSGANVLTF.